Included here is one T cell receptor (beta chain) sequence, with context. Its antigen remains unknown. The primer mix had 60 Vbeta and 13 Jbeta primers. The table came from immunoSEQ multiplex PCR; TCRdb's copy has only in-frame clones and leaves some out. The sample lists around 230,000 clones; roughly 80% were seen once. This sample was included in a study of cytomegalovirus exposure and HLA in healthy donors. Findings and limits, study-wide: Reports showed the classifier diagnosing cytomegalovirus status with high specificity and sensitivity. In an earlier analysis, productive rearrangement rates for most beta V segments clustered near 87% or 30%.

The sample taken for sequencing was PBMCs. The receptor comes from a man aged 35-49 years in good health and CMV-seropositive.

Here the CDR3 reads CATSSSDSYQPQHF. The CDR3 region has the DNA TGTGCCACCAGCAGTTCAGACAGTTATCAGCCCCAGCATTTT. The genes are TRBV15 and TRBJ1-5, with D perhaps matching TRBD1 (5 bases). From germline, CDR1 is LNHNV and CDR2 YYDKDF (reference sequence). V was clipped by 3 bases and J by 5 bases, with 11 bases between them. This CDR3 has 14 amino acids.